This T cell receptor (beta chain) stems from a study of read filtering for tumor transcriptome and immune sequencing. Study-wide context: Whole-transcriptome libraries were prepared after DNase treatment.

Molecular barcoded adaptors covering alpha/delta and beta/gamma chains were used on approximately 400 ng RNA. MiXCR was run by TCRdb on the reads, yielding one entry per CDR3 protein. Of some 46,000 distinct CDR3 sequences listed, over 9.5% are singletons. CDR3 length: 13 amino acids. Between the trimmed V and J ends, which lost 8 bases and 0 bases, there was a span of 9 bases. The germline gives CDR1 MDHEN, CDR2 SYDVKM. This clonotype was seen at least ten times. Sampling of bone marrow took place during active disease in every patient. Sequenced: a population of CD138-negative cells sorted from bone marrow. This TCR was sampled from a donor at least 40 years old with multiple myeloma. The V gene is TRBV28, the J gene TRBJ2-3; D is possibly TRBD1 or TRBD2 (5 bases each). DNA of the CDR3: TGTGCCAGCGGGACGGGGAGCACAGATACGCAGTATTTT. Protein sequence: CASGTGSTDTQYF.